Listed here are 4 T cell receptor beta chains from one sample, sequenced in a study of T cell responses to AZD1222 COVID-19 vaccine. Measured with immunoSEQ multiplex PCR; TCRdb has only the in-frame clones, and not every one. The sample records 100,000 to 150,000 clones, 88% being singletons. Here the sequenced sample was peripheral blood, taken on day 0 of AZD1222 vaccination. The receptor set was obtained from an adult in good health.

This clone occurred once. This chain links TRBV6-2 or TRBV6-3 with TRBJ1-5, with 8 bases identical to TRBD1. CDR1 and CDR2 (germline): MNHEY, SVGEGT. This CDR3 contains 14 residues. J gave up 6 bases and V 7 bases, and 8 bases lay outside the gene matches. The DNA for the CDR3 is TGTGCCAGCACCCCAGGGGGCCCGGGTCAGCCCCAGCATTTT. Translation: CASTPGGPGQPQHF.

This sequence joins TRBV6-5 and TRBJ2-7; D might be TRBD2 (5 bases). The V end lost 0 bases, the J end lost 0 bases, and 9 bases lay between the germline ends. Germline loops: CDR1 MNHEY, CDR2 SVGAGI. The CDR3 length is 15 residues. The CDR3 bases are TGTGCCAGCAGTTACTCGTTCCGGGGCTCCTACGAGCAGTACTTC. Translation: CASSYSFRGSYEQYF.

The rearrangement uses TRBV6-5 and TRBJ2-1; D gene ambiguous. CDR1 and CDR2 from the germline V gene are MNHEY and SVGAGI. The CDR3 consists of 15 residues. The V end was cut by 6 bases, the J end by 0 bases, with 12 bases between. The CDR3 spells CASRPAGSSYNEQFF. The CDR3 nucleotides are TGTGCCAGCAGACCGGCAGGAAGCTCCTACAATGAGCAGTTCTTC.

The chain uses TRBV4-2 and TRBJ2-3; D is ambiguous. CDR3 length: 14 residues. CDR1 LGHNA and CDR2 YNFKEQ come from the germline V gene. V lost 0 bases and J lost 4, with 8 bases in between. CDR3 sequence: CASSQDLNSDTQYF. CDR3 DNA sequence: TGTGCCAGCAGCCAAGATCTGAATTCAGATACGCAGTATTTT.